This passage covers 4 T cell receptor beta chains from one sample sequenced in a study of cytomegalovirus exposure and HLA in healthy donors (dated by TCRdb to 2016 to 2017). The protocol used for the library was the immunoSEQ multiplex PCR assay. The multiplex PCR relied on a mix of 60 forward primers for TCR Vbeta segments and 13 reverse primers for TCR Jbeta segments. TCRdb carries this immuneACCESS record with in-frame sequences only. Its versions omit some clonotypes, under half of them owing to an unresolved V gene in the studies checked, with the rest unexplained. Counted in this sample were 170,000 or so clones; more than 65% of them appeared once. The top ten clones comprise more than 0.5% of the sample. The specimen sequenced was PBMCs. The receptors shown here come from a woman aged 45 to 65 in good health and CMV-seronegative.

The J gene is TRBJ2-3, the V gene TRBV5-1; D ambiguous. The V end was cut by 5 bases, the J end by 0 bases, with 13 bases between. Germline lookup yields CDR1 SGHRS and CDR2 YFSETQ. CDR3 length equals 15 residues. The CDR3 sequence is CASRPEAASTDTQYF. Here the CDR3 DNA reads TGCGCCAGCAGACCTGAGGCAGCTAGCACAGATACGCAGTATTTT.

The chain couples TRBV4-1 to TRBJ1-5, with a possible D match to TRBD1 (6 bases). The germline CDR1 and CDR2 sequences are MGHRA and YSYEKL. The CDR3 is 14 amino acids. Trimming shortened V by 1 base and J by 6 bases, and 10 bases separated the two germline ends. CDR3 coding DNA: TGCGCCAGCAGCCAAGGACAGGTACTTCAGCCCCAGCATTTT. Its protein product is CASSQGQVLQPQHF.

The chain uses TRBV2 and TRBJ1-5; 9 nucleotides match TRBD1. There are 14 residues in the CDR3. CDR1 SNHLY and CDR2 FYNNEI come from the germline V gene. Trimming removed 5 bases from V and 7 bases from J; junction bases left unmatched: 6. In DNA, the CDR3 is TGTGCCAGCAGTTCCGGGACAGGGTTCCAGCCCCAGCATTTT. Its protein is CASSSGTGFQPQHF.

This clone was counted a single time. The chain employs TRBV7-2 and TRBJ2-1, with 7 bases matching TRBD1. J lost 9 bases, V lost 5 bases, and 4 bases had no gene match. There are 12 residues in the CDR3. Looked up from germline, CDR1 is SGHTA and CDR2 is FQGNSA. The CDR3 reads CASSPTGREQFF. The DNA for the CDR3 is TGTGCCAGCAGCCCGACAGGGCGTGAGCAGTTCTTC.